This TCR beta chain was retrieved from a study of T cell repertoires in cytomegalovirus infection. Study background: Matching HLA type and CMV infection were both indicated by public TCR beta signatures.

TCRdb recomputed calls from the reads with MiXCR, one row per CDR3 protein. The sample includes about 330,000 distinct CDR3 sequences, 8% to 10% of them seen just once. The CDR3 length is 14 residues. V lost 7 bases to trimming and J lost 4 bases; unmatched junction nucleotides: 5. Germline V lookup: CDR1 MDHEN, CDR2 SYDVKM. Points from the study as a whole: Clonotype analysis showed dominance of the ex vivo response by HLA-C-restricted CMV-specific TCR beta clonotypes.

The table lists this clonotype with a few counts. What it binds is not known. This sequence joins TRBV28 and TRBJ2-2, with 8 bases matching TRBD1. The TCR was taken from a human donor in good health (CMV status not recorded). Some clones in this sample may be carry-over from other donors' samples. The sequencing input was PBMCs. CDR3 amino acids: CASTQTGVTGELFF. The CDR3 nucleotides are TGTGCCAGCACCCAGACAGGGGTCACCGGGGAGCTGTTTTTT. The full variable domain, with the rest looked up from reference TRBV28 and TRBJ2-2, is DVKVTQSSRYLVKRTGEKVFLECVQDMDHENMFWYRQDPGLGLRLIYFSYDVKMKEKGDIPEGYSVSREKKERFSLILESASTNQTSMYLCASTQTGVTGELFFGEGSRLTVL.